This T cell receptor beta chain was captured by sequencing in a study of blood T cells in healthy people across ages (dated by TCRdb to about 2015). Background on the whole study: In model experiments, template switching captured about one uniquely barcoded TCR beta cDNA molecule for every two T cells. The study measured age-related changes in TCR beta repertoire diversity using deep sequencing normalized with unique cDNA molecular identifiers. Four age groups were formed from the donors: young (average approximately 16 years), middle-aged (approximately 39), aged (roughly 59) and long-lived (82). To avoid experimental bias, donors of different ages were spread randomly across the sequencing lanes. The study analyzed two additional independent replicas of 1 million unique cDNA reads from the same blood draw for two donors, one aged 18 to 29 and one aged 80 or older. The investigation overall reported the following: Total diversity estimates from one million sequenced T cells were considered lower bounds and underestimates. The CMV infection status of donors was not known, potentially confounding age-related changes in expanded clonotypes. The long-lived group showed more naive CD4+ T cells, fewer expanded clones and increased TCR diversity than the aged group, suggesting age selection. The percentage of naive T cells measured by flow cytometry correlated strongly with observed TCR beta diversity. As age increased, observed TCR beta diversity per million T cells dropped in a roughly linear way, and a significant reduction was already evident by age 40. Conclusive comparison of naive and antigen-experienced compartments was prevented by the profiling of bulk unsorted PBMCs.

The library was built by means of 5' RACE. Sequencing was carried out with an Illumina HiSeq 2500. The second PCR ran for about 6 to 12 cycles and used a J-beta primer mix along with a sample-barcoded 5' primer. A unique molecular identifier was introduced onto each TCR beta cDNA molecule by a template-switch 5' adaptor carrying 12 random nucleotides. At least 2.5 million CDR3-containing paired-end reads were obtained from each sample. First-strand cDNA was synthesized from all RNA with the Mint cDNA synthesis kit, primed by a TRBC-specific oligonucleotide. Following uracil-DNA glycosylase treatment, all cDNA underwent a first 18-cycle PCR with the universal primers M1SS and BC2_uni_R. The authors' analysis ran thus. Each sample was normalized by randomly selecting 1 million high-quality reads, each carrying a distinct molecular identifier. Reads with shared molecular identifiers were discarded instead of being binned into consensus sequences. CDR3 identification, clonotype clustering and error correction used MiTCR with a Q25 quality threshold and the strictest error-elimination algorithm. Lower-bound total TCR beta diversity was estimated with a nonparametric unseen species model using Euler transformation. In TCRdb, the public reads were trimmed at Q25 with fastp and aligned with MiXCR, with productive beta chains retained. Identical CDR3 protein sequences are pooled into one entry, listed with their most common genes and DNA. TCRdb, not the original authors, processed these V and J calls. Present in this sample are 650,000 to 1,000,000 distinct CDR3 sequences, roughly 35% of which were seen just once. Under 15% of the sample is in the top ten clones.

Points on this clonotype: Which antigen it targets is not known. Base qualities are not provided; no much larger clone lies one nucleotide away.

The germline V gene (reference sequence) supplies CDR1 SGHAT and CDR2 FQDESV. V is cut by 3 bases and J by 5 bases, and the space between the germline ends is 11 bases. Measured from the cysteine to the phenylalanine, the CDR3 is 13 residues long. Only the CDR3 DNA is retained, 39 bases long and in frame from the first base. Systemically healthy Caucasian individuals from Russia, some 38 in total and aged about 6 to 90 years, were included as donors. Each donor gave 8.5 to 10 milliliters of peripheral blood, collected into EDTA-treated Vacutainer tubes. PBMCs were isolated by Ficoll-Paque density-gradient centrifugation, with at least 6.5 million obtained per sample. Trizol reagent was used to extract total RNA from PBMCs, with at least 5 micrograms per sample. For every donor, an aliquot of PBMCs went through flow cytometry to measure the percentages of naive CD45RAhigh/CD27high T cells.

This clonotype was obtained from a young man in good health. The sample taken for sequencing was blood. The receptor chain draws on TRBV11-1 and TRBJ2-7; the best D guess is TRBD1, with 6 bases matching. The CDR3 is CASSFQDRHEQYF. The base sequence is TGTGCCAGCAGCTTCCAGGACAGACACGAGCAGTACTTC.